This TCR beta chain was documented in a study of radiation and T cells in renal cell carcinoma (TCRdb year 2020). In terms of the full investigation: Samples were obtained from a clinical trial, in which 15 Gy stereotactic body radiation therapy was delivered to primary renal cell carcinomas and nephrectomy was performed 4 weeks later. In total, 50 to 60 samples, comprising around 26 tumors and some 27 peripheral blood samples, were subjected to TCR beta sequencing. A total of about 4 million unique CDR3 nucleotide sequences, encoding 2,500,000 or so unique CDR3 amino acid sequences, were found across all 50 or so samples. On the study overall, not on this receptor specifically: No pretreatment tumor biopsies were available, so the baseline intratumoral presence of clonotypes could not be determined. Changes in the blood repertoire were not tracked past 4 weeks after treatment. An increase in top tumor clonotypes in blood was observed from baseline to 2 weeks post-radiation, followed by contraction by 4 weeks, which was taken to suggest transient expansion of tumor-resident clones. The single-armed trial design could not address effects of radiation dose or scheduling on the TCR repertoire.

In its sample, this clone was seen a few times. Its target antigen remains unknown. Per-base quality was not reported, and no clone a single base away is much larger than it. Other DNA sequences in the sample encode the same CDR3. The time point label here, explained by the study, means: blood 2 weeks post-SBRT. What this sample's treatment or condition label stands for: 15 Gy SBRT to primary tumor, nephrectomy 4 weeks later. To follow tumor-enriched clonotypes, serial peripheral blood was collected from radiation-treated patients at baseline and at 2 weeks and 4 weeks after SBRT. Every patient's renal cell carcinoma showed clear cell pathology. The QIAamp DNA Blood Mini Kit (Qiagen) was used to prepare genomic DNA for TCR sequencing. The analyses included just those samples that passed every quality control check. According to the germline V gene, CDR1 reads MNHEY and CDR2 reads SVGAGI. Its CDR3 holds 16 amino acids, cysteine through phenylalanine. CDR3 DNA only is kept here, 48 bases in frame from base 1. V gives up 0 bases and J gives up 3 bases, and the segment between their germline ends measures 13 bases.

Following the manufacturer's recommendations, the immunoSEQ kit was used to generate TCR beta libraries from genomic DNA. To prepare the libraries, a first multiplex PCR with proprietary primers was run, followed by a second PCR that added unique barcodes, and a bead cleanup was done after each round. A positive control reaction and a negative control reaction, both provided in the kit, were run with every batch of samples. The final libraries underwent checking on an Agilent 4200 TapeStation D1000 ScreenTape, volumetric pooling, and quantification by qPCR. An Illumina NextSeq500 fitted with a MidOutput 150-cycle cartridge performed the sequencing, running 156 Read1 cycles and 15 Index1 cycles with the kit's custom primers. The pooled library was loaded at approximately 0.96 pM, and approximately 20% PhiX control was spiked in. For the original study's pipeline: Vendor-processed data were analyzed in R, with a clonotype defined as all T cells sharing the same CDR3 nucleotide sequence. For clone abundance analyses, frequencies were normalized to the 10,000 most abundant clones in each sample. Before analysis, public T cell clones were removed, and these numbered fewer than six per sample on average. An abundance difference of at least 32-fold between compartments was the criterion for calling clonotypes tumor-enriched or baseline blood-enriched. Clonotypes expanded or contracted between blood time points were identified with a beta-binomial differential abundance model. Tumor-blood repertoire similarity was measured with the Baroni-Urbani and Buser coefficient, and groups were compared using two-tailed Wilcoxon tests in R. The clones in this table, taken by TCRdb from immuneACCESS, are in-frame only. Not every clone is retained; where verified, under half of the shortfall comes from an unresolved V gene, and the cause of the rest is unknown. That table furnishes V, J and clone size, whereas the DNA furnished D and trimming. The sample has 120,000 or so clones on record, 75% to 85% of them singletons. Less than 2.5% of the sample belongs to the ten largest clones.

Sequences were derived from blood, sampled from a patient whose treatment included radiotherapy and nephrectomy. The chain was built from TRBV6-5 and TRBJ2-3, with a tentative D call of TRBD1 or TRBD2, each matching 6 bases. The TCR sequence derives from a woman aged 55 to 70 with renal cell carcinoma. The CDR3 in this case is CASSYSGGLRTDTQYF. The nucleotide sequence is given as TGTGCCAGCAGTTACTCGGGGGGCCTGAGAACAGATACGCAGTATTTT.